This TCR beta chain was found in a study of CD8+ T cells in alopecia areata (dated by TCRdb to the late 2010s). Background for the entire study: Treated patients were enrolled in an open-label pilot trial of oral tofacitinib at 5 to 10 mg twice daily for moderate-to-severe alopecia areata. Patients received tofacitinib for 6 to 18 months and were then followed off drug for 6 months to check for delayed response and recurrence. In humans, TCRbeta sequencing was performed on scalp tissue and on sorted CD4+ and CD8+ peripheral blood T cells from healthy controls and from patients with patchy or totalis/universalis alopecia areata. The study used high-throughput TCRbeta sequencing to examine T cell clonal expansion in alopecia areata, in both the C3H/HeJ mouse model and human patients. Patients on tofacitinib were biopsied at baseline and after 4 and 24 weeks of treatment, and several of the patients also had a later scalp biopsy. Amplification of TCRbeta CDR3 regions was done by immunoSEQ multiplex PCR using 35 Vbeta forward primers and 13 Jbeta reverse primers. RNA came from the PAXgene miRNA kit for fixed scalp, the miRNeasy kit for PBMCs, and the RNeasy kit for mouse skin. Clonality in the scalp was compared among normal scalp (n=4), patchy alopecia areata scalp (n=8), and alopecia totalis/universalis scalp (n=8). On the study overall, not on this receptor specifically: Scalp TCR repertoire analysis is complicated because resident alphabeta T cells in normal human skin are also sequenced, whereas mouse skin is dominated by gammadelta T cells. TCR sequences shared between patients were less clear than in mice, possibly partly because of HLA diversity in the patient population. Higher clonality and more expanded CD8+ clones were observed in lesional scalp than in normal scalp, particularly in alopecia totalis/universalis, a finding suggestive of antigenic drive.

On this clone itself: Its antigen is currently not known. Base qualities are not recorded, but no much larger clone differs from it by a single base.

The intended sense of this specimen's time point label: baseline before oral tofacitinib. Lesional scalp punch biopsies and peripheral blood were obtained from alopecia areata patients. PBMCs were isolated by density centrifugation and stained for CD3, CD4 and CD8, and CD4+ and CD8+ T cells were sorted on a FACSAria. Libraries came from the immunoSEQ multiplex PCR assay. RNA was extracted from all samples and reverse transcribed into cDNA, which served as template for TCR sequencing. SuperScript III was used for first-strand cDNA synthesis, primed with a 2:1 mix of oligo-dT and random hexamers. A synthetic immune receptor repertoire was used to measure amplification bias, and any remaining bias was corrected computationally. Under the source paper's analysis protocol: Raw reads were preprocessed to remove errors, and CDR3 was defined according to IMGT conventions as the region from the conserved cysteine to phenylalanine. Clonality was calculated as 1 minus Shannon entropy normalized by log2 of the number of productive unique TCRs. Whether each scalp clone was CD4 or CD8 was inferred by checking scalp TCRbeta sequences against the CD4 and CD8 repertoires from sorted blood. This is the immuneACCESS table as TCRdb keeps it, with only in-frame sequences that have V and J called. A part of the clones is gone; compared with another copy, unresolved V genes explain less than half, and the rest is unexplained. V and J calls and clone size come straight from that table; D and trimming were deduced from the DNA. Across this sample there are about 170,000 clones, with just over 65% seen only once. The ten largest account for approximately 10% of the sample.

Material: CD8+ T cells sorted from blood, obtained at week 0. This sequence was found in a human donor with alopecia areata.

The nucleotide sequence reads TGCAGCGCTCCGGCGACAAAAACATACAATGAGCAGTTCTTC. Its translation reads: CSAPATKTYNEQFF. Here the chain combines TRBV29-1 and TRBJ2-1, with no reliable assignment of the D segment. V drops 7 bases and J drops 4 bases, leaving 17 bases in between. The germline V gene sets CDR1 to SQVTM and CDR2 to ANQGSEA. The CDR3 has 14 amino acids, counting the end cysteine and phenylalanine. Left in the record is the CDR3 DNA by itself, 42 bases read in frame from the first base.